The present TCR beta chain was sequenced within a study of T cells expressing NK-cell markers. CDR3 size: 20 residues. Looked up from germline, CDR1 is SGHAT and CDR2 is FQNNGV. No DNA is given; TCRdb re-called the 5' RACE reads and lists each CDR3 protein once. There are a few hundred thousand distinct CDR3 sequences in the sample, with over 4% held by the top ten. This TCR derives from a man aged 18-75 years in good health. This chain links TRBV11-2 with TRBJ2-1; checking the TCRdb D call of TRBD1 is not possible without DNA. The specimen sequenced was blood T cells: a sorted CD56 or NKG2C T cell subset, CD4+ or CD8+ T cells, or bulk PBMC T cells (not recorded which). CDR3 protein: CASSLDGVRTTAGLNNEQFF.